Listed here is a single TCR beta chain. This sample was taken from a study of CD8 T cells in Susac syndrome. It was with random hexamers that 0.5 to 1 ug RNA was reverse transcribed. In TCRdb, the immunoSEQ multiplex PCR reads were re-called with MiXCR into one record per CDR3 protein. This table has under 80,000 distinct CDR3 sequences, about 92% appearing once. CDR1 is SGHTA and CDR2 is FQGNSA in the germline V gene. There are 17 residues in the CDR3. With 4 bases clipped from V and 4 bases from J, the junction kept 14 bases outside the gene matches. CD8+ and CD4+ T cells taken from blood had their TCR beta sequenced. Patients having Susac syndrome satisfied recently defined diagnostic criteria for definite or probable disease. TEMRA cells were FACS-enriched and CD8+ and CD4+ T cells negatively isolated.

The TCR originated in a human donor with Susac syndrome. The sequenced material came from CD4+ T cells from PBMCs. V and J are TRBV7-2 and TRBJ2-5, with 8 bases matching TRBD2. The CDR3 loop reads CASSSHGLAGGTETQYF. The CDR3 DNA is TGTGCCAGCAGCTCCCACGGACTAGCTGGAGGTACAGAGACCCAGTACTTC.